A selection of T cell receptor beta chains follows, all from one sample in a study of T cells after yellow fever vaccination. One entry per CDR3 protein results from TCRdb running MiXCR on the 5' RACE reads. The sample shows about 27,000 distinct CDR3 sequences, 4% to 5.5% of them seen only once. Sequencing was performed on PBMCs, either bulk or a sorted T-cell subset (CD4+, CD8+, memory, or dextramer-sorted; not recorded which), taken on the day of the yellow fever booster vaccination. The receptors here all came from a man aged 18 to 35 who received the YFV17D yellow fever vaccine. Each CDR3 is given without its conserved first and last residue.

TRBV7-3,ASSYNGGYGYT
TRBV6-4,ASSAGTRSTDTQY
TRBV10-3,AISVGAGTDTQY
TRBV6-5,ASSSSDRGHEQF
TRBV5-1,ASSFTGPLDTEAF
TRBV12-3/TRBV12-4,ASSSSVNNQPQH
TRBV7-2,ASSLAALANTGELF
TRBV7-2,ASSFGGTRGQPQH
TRBV5-1,ASTVQGKETQY
TRBV6-5,ASSYGGHSYGYT
TRBV7-9,ASSRSRGFRETQY
TRBV28,ASHEGAYNQPQH
TRBV20-1,SARDLPGNQPQH
TRBV18,ASSRRGGSAGANVLT
TRBV20-1,SAPRTGYQGYT
TRBV29-1,SVESNPNLRETQY
TRBV15,ATSRAGFNYGYT
TRBV20-1,SAFATGDTEAF
TRBV12-3/TRBV12-4,ASSFNTRVDTQY
TRBV27,ASSTNGPNTGELF
TRBV18,ASSPDMNTEAF
TRBV5-3,ARTASPFSYEQY
TRBV5-1,ASSFSGDYGYT
TRBV4-3,ASSQDTGLSTDTQY
TRBV7-9,ASSPIPTGRGGYT
TRBV12-3/TRBV12-4,ASTLTGYGYT
TRBV25-1,ASSDLDRDFDTQY
TRBV6-2/TRBV6-3,ASSYVSGDPQPQH
TRBV20-1,SAPDSGDTEAF
TRBV7-2,ASSPDGQQETQY
TRBV28,ASSPLDRAANEQF
TRBV20-1,SARARDTEAF
TRBV11-2,ASSLGTGYEKLF
TRBV5-1,ASSFDGSTDTQY
TRBV24-1,ATSESELADPVYGGELF
TRBV4-3,ASSQDLRNTIY
TRBV12-3/TRBV12-4,ASSLGTSYYEQY
TRBV9,ASSVTEGYEQY
TRBV20-1,SARPWGTQY
TRBV12-3/TRBV12-4,ASSLAPSGGYLFEQY
TRBV3-1,ASSQGSSGGRNTGELF
TRBV5-1,ASSLVGTGSRAKNIQY
TRBV28,ASGLLSSNQPQH